The TCR beta chain described here comes from a study of blood T cell repertoires in COVID-19. Study-wide background: The United States, Italy and Spain provided the acute and convalescent COVID-19 samples. PBMCs, B-cell-depleted T cells, or T cells were the source of the cDNA or gDNA that made up the material.

The CDR3 is 15 amino acids. Deletions cut 1 base from V and 5 bases from J, with 16 bases between. Methods used by the authors: Reference gene primer amplification in the assay estimated nucleated cell counts. The repertoire was sequenced with immunoSEQ multiplex PCR; TCRdb's copy has only in-frame clones and lacks some. V and J calls and clone size are those listed in that table; D and trimming were worked out from the DNA. The table lists about 200,000 clones, around 88% of them singletons, with roughly 8.8% in the top ten. The clonotype comes from a woman aged 50 to 60 with acute or convalescent COVID-19. This chain joins TRBV5-3 and TRBJ2-7; tentative D call: TRBD1 (6 bases). TRBV5-3 is filed as an ORF, its function uncertain. Material for sequencing was peripheral blood. The CDR3, as DNA: TGTGCCAGAAGCTTGAACAGGGCCGGTAACCACGAGCAGTACTTC. Translation: CARSLNRAGNHEQYF.